This paragraph reports one T cell receptor (beta chain). Time point defined: newly diagnosed GD, antithyroid drugs for less than 3 months. The authors made the TCR library using RNA they extracted from PBMCs. The data belong to a study of regulatory T cells in long-lasting Graves disease. Arm-PCR with iRepertoire HTBI primers amplified the CDR3 regions for these TCR beta libraries. TCRdb reprocessed the multiplex PCR reads via MiXCR and lists one record per CDR3 protein. The sample lists more than 450,000 distinct CDR3 sequences; 15% to 20% were seen once. CDR3 size: 15 residues. V was trimmed by 3 bases and J by 0 bases, leaving 9 bases between them. The germline CDR1 and CDR2 sequences are MNHEY and SVGAGI. These data also featured in a second study, about T cells in Graves' hyperthyroidism and ophthalmopathy.

The receptor was isolated from a man between 40 and 49 years old with Graves disease. The rearrangement uses TRBV6-5 and TRBJ1-5; TRBD1 might be the D (5 bases). This specimen was peripheral blood mononuclear cells (PBMCs), taken at new diagnosis, from a patient treated with antithyroid drugs. CDR3 DNA sequence: TGTGCCAGCAGTTATGGACACCCTAGCAATCAGCCCCAGCATTTT. It is translated as CASSYGHPSNQPQHF.